The present T cell receptor (beta chain) was sequenced within a study of patients and donors after allogeneic stem cell transplantation. This clonotype has more than one count but fewer than ten. TCRdb reprocessed the RT-PCR reads with MiXCR, giving one entry per CDR3 protein. The sample has about a million distinct CDR3 sequences; around 17% are singletons. This receptor was taken from a human donor who was either an allogeneic HSCT recipient or a stem cell or donor lymphocyte infusion donor (not recorded which). It is not recorded whose cells these are; they may come from a transplant donor. Sequenced input: blood, either unsorted or a sorted T cell fraction (not recorded which).

CDR3 loop: CASSLSPEALYEQYF. The CDR3, as DNA: TGTGCCAGCAGTTTATCGCCAGAAGCCCTGTACGAGCAGTACTTC. The V gene is TRBV27, the J gene TRBJ2-7; no definite D call. Deletions cut 0 bases from V and 4 bases from J, with 13 bases between. Germline values: CDR1 MNHEY, CDR2 SMNVEV (reference sequence). The CDR3 has 15 amino acids.